This T cell receptor (beta chain) was profiled in a study of T cell responses to AZD1222 COVID-19 vaccine. As regards this clone: As yet, its antigen is unknown.

Clones were read by immunoSEQ multiplex PCR, and TCRdb kept only the in-frame ones, dropping some. The sample contains some 120,000 clones, more than 85% of which appear only once. Regarding the study as a whole: Donors, mostly white British, included more females; clonal diversity was possibly underestimated. Spike-specific TCR breadth and depth both grew after two AZD1222 doses. Without day 14 samples, only post-peak T cell repertoires were studied. The reported proportion of spike-specific TCRs targeting unmutated variant regions was nearly half.

The CDR3 is 16 amino acids. V was pared by 10 bases and J by 0 bases, with 5 bases of the junction left unmatched. Germline CDR1 ENHRY, CDR2 SYGVKD. The chain couples TRBV10-3 to TRBJ2-3; TRBD2 aligns across 15 bases. The sequences come from peripheral blood, collected on day 0 of AZD1222 vaccination. This sequence was found in an adult in good health. Here the CDR3 reads CATGTSGGHSTDTQYF. For the CDR3, the DNA is TGTGCCACCGGGACTAGCGGGGGGCACAGCACAGATACGCAGTATTTT.